The T cell receptor (beta chain) described here comes from a study of breast tumors, draining lymph nodes, adjacent tissues. Breast cancer patients provided tissue from their axillary draining lymph nodes. This clonotype was recorded many times. The CDR3 spans 15 residues. CDR1 KGHDR and CDR2 SFDVKD come from the germline V gene. The V segment lost 7 bases and the J segment 4 bases; nucleotides outside the gene matches: 11. TCRdb passed the multiplex PCR reads through MiXCR, listing each CDR3 protein once. Here the sample spans tens of thousands of distinct CDR3 sequences, roughly 30% being singletons.

Sequenced sample: axillary lymph node tissue. This clonotype was obtained from a female donor with breast cancer. Some clones in this sample may be carry-over from other donors' samples. The chain joins TRBV24-1 to TRBJ2-7, with 8 bases matching TRBD2. The CDR3 sequence is CATSESGRGVYEQYF. The CDR3 nucleotides are TGTGCCACCAGCGAGAGCGGGAGAGGCGTTTACGAGCAGTACTTC.